This T cell receptor beta chain originates from a study of CD8 T cells in ankylosing spondylitis. Study-wide findings and caveats: Significant enrichment of disease-linked clones was reported in matched ankylosing spondylitis synovial fluid. Disease-associated clonotypes exhibited CD8+ identity and were relatively infrequent in peripheral blood. Some motif variants were previously reported in reactive arthritis synovial fluid and blood.

Turning to this clonotype: Antigen specificity is unknown.

Germline lookup yields CDR1 SGHTA and CDR2 FQGNSA. V lost 5 bases and J lost 5, with 21 bases in between. The length of the CDR3 is 16 residues. TCRdb called the 5' RACE reads again in MiXCR, with one record for every CDR3 protein. The sample has around 300,000 distinct CDR3 sequences, around a tenth seen once. The chain uses TRBV7-2 and TRBJ1-2; the D gene is possibly TRBD1 (5 bases). This TCR derives from a female donor with ankylosing spondylitis or in good health (not recorded which). Sample: blood, either unsorted or a sorted T cell fraction (not recorded which). The CDR3 nucleotides are TGTGCCAGCAGCCTACGGGGTGAAACAGGACGGTATGGCTACACCTTC. Translating gives CASSLRGETGRYGYTF. The full variable domain, with the rest looked up from reference TRBV7-2 and TRBJ1-2, is GAGVSQSPSNKVTEKGKDVELRCDPISGHTALYWYRQSLGQGLEFLIYFQGNSAPDKSGLPSDRFSAERTGGSVSTLTIQRTQQEDSAVYLCASSLRGETGRYGYTFGSGTRLTVV.